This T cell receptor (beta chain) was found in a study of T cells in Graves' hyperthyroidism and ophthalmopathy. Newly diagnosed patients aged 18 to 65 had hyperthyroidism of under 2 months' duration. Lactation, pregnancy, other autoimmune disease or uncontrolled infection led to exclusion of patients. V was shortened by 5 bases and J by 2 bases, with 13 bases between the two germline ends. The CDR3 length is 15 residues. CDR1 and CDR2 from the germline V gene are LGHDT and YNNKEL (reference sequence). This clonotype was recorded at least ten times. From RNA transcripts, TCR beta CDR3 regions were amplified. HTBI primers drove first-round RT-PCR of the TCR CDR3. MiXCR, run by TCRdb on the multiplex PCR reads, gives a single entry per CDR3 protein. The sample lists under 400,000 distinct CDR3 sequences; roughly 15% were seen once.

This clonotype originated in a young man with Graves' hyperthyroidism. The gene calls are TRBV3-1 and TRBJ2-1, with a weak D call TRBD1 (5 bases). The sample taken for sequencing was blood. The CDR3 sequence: CASSSRTHTYNEQFF. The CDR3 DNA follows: TGTGCCAGCAGCTCACGGACACACACCTACAATGAGCAGTTCTTC.